These T cell receptor beta chains were read from a single sample in a study of immune cell composition in non-small cell lung cancer. Produced via immunoSEQ multiplex PCR; TCRdb's table is partial and in-frame only. Of 5,500 to 7,000 clones detected, around 80% appear once; the ten largest clones hold 6% to 9.5%. What was sequenced was lung tumor tissue. The receptors originated from a human donor with non-small cell lung cancer. CDR3s include the opening cysteine and the closing phenylalanine or tryptophan. The order of the fields is V gene, D gene, clone size, J gene, CDR3 protein, CDR3 DNA. A D gene is named only where the DNA matches it firmly. Clone sizes are given selectively: once, few, many, or a class where the clone is expanded.

>TRBV11-2|TRBD1|-|TRBJ1-6
CASSLDDRGSPLHF
TGTGCCAGCAGCTTGGATGACAGGGGGTCACCCCTCCACTTT
>TRBV27|-|-|TRBJ2-7
CASSLSQGSEQYF
TGTGCCAGCAGTTTATCCCAGGGTTCCGAGCAGTACTTC
>TRBV2|TRBD1|few|TRBJ1-2
CASMEIGTGDGYTF
TGTGCCAGCATGGAGATTGGGACAGGGGATGGCTACACCTTC
>TRBV7-9|-|few|TRBJ1-3
CASSQAAGFGNTIYF
TGTGCCAGCAGCCAAGCGGCCGGTTTTGGAAACACCATATATTTT
>TRBV7-9|-|-|TRBJ1-5
CASSPWGQGNQPQHF
TGTGCCAGCAGCCCGTGGGGGCAGGGCAATCAGCCCCAGCATTTT
>TRBV7-8|-|-|TRBJ2-7
CASSSAVAEQYF
TGTGCCAGCAGCTCCGCGGTCGCCGAGCAGTACTTC
>TRBV5-1|-|-|TRBJ1-6
CASSLTGHTYNSPLHF
TGCGCCAGCAGCTTAACAGGGCATACCTATAATTCACCCCTCCACTTT
>TRBV5-6|TRBD1|-|TRBJ1-2
CASSLDRGNYGYTF
TGTGCCAGCAGCTTGGACAGGGGGAACTATGGCTACACCTTC
>TRBV5-1|TRBD2|-|TRBJ2-5
CASNKGTSGGTWETQYF
TGCGCCAGCAACAAAGGGACTAGCGGGGGGACTTGGGAGACCCAGTACTTC
>TRBV19|TRBD1|-|TRBJ1-2
CASGRQGNYGYTF
TGTGCCAGCGGCCGACAGGGCAACTATGGCTACACCTTC
>TRBV2|TRBD2|-|TRBJ2-7
CASIGGPSGATYEQYF
TGTGCCAGCATCGGGGGCCCTAGCGGGGCGACCTACGAGCAGTACTTC
>TRBV5-1|TRBD2|once|TRBJ2-3
CASSLGGTSISDTQYF
TGCGCCAGCAGCTTGGGCGGGACTAGCATTTCAGATACGCAGTATTTT
>TRBV7-2|-|-|TRBJ2-2
CASSLRHPANTGELFF
TGTGCCAGCAGCTTGAGACACCCCGCGAACACCGGGGAGCTGTTTTTT
>TRBV5-6|-|-|TRBJ2-7
CASSLEEGPYEQYF
TGTGCCAGCAGCTTGGAGGAGGGCCCCTACGAGCAGTACTTC
>TRBV30|-|-|TRBJ1-2
CAWSRVFEGYTF
TGTGCCTGGAGTCGGGTGTTTGAGGGCTACACCTTC
>TRBV12-2|-|-|TRBJ1-5
CASRCYSNQPQHF
TGTGCAAGTCGCTGTTATAGCAATCAGCCCCAGCATTTT
>TRBV5-1|-|few|TRBJ2-3
CASSLRVQLTDTQYF
TGCGCCAGCAGCTTGCGAGTACAGCTTACAGATACGCAGTATTTT
>TRBV5-4|-|-|TRBJ2-3
CASSLDWTTDTQYF
TGTGCCAGCAGCTTGGACTGGACAACAGATACGCAGTATTTT
>TRBV6-1|TRBD1|-|TRBJ1-4
CASSIRDSEELFF
TGTGCCAGCAGCATCCGGGACAGCGAAGAACTGTTTTTT
>TRBV5-6|-|once|TRBJ2-2
CASSQLQGLRGLFF
TGTGCCAGCAGCCAGTTACAGGGACTAAGGGGGCTGTTTTTT
>TRBV4-3|-|-|TRBJ1-1
CASSPSWAPGNTEAFF
TGCGCCAGCAGCCCATCATGGGCCCCCGGGAACACTGAAGCTTTCTTT
>TRBV9|TRBD1|-|TRBJ1-4
CASSLGQGGNEKLFF
TGTGCCAGCAGCCTAGGACAGGGTGGGAATGAAAAACTGTTTTTT
>TRBV25-1|-|once|TRBJ2-2
CASSDRGAGELFF
TGTGCCAGCAGTGACAGGGGTGCCGGGGAGCTGTTTTTT
>TRBV7-2|TRBD1|-|TRBJ2-6
CASSRPGTGSGANVLTF
TGTGCCAGCAGCCGTCCCGGGACAGGGTCCGGGGCCAACGTCCTGACTTTC
>TRBV7-9|-|-|TRBJ2-7
CASSPPRSYEQYF
TGTGCCAGCAGTCCCCCCCGCTCCTACGAGCAGTACTTC
>TRBV5-1|-|-|TRBJ1-4
CASSLGQINEKLFF
TGCGCCAGCAGCTTGGGACAGATAAATGAAAAACTGTTTTTT
>TRBV5-6|-|-|TRBJ2-5
CASSLVGEVETQYF
TGTGCCAGCAGCTTGGTCGGGGAGGTAGAGACCCAGTACTTC
>TRBV5-6|TRBD2|once|TRBJ2-2
CASRLLAGGATGELFF
TGTGCCAGCAGGTTACTAGCGGGGGGGGCCACCGGGGAGCTGTTTTTT
>TRBV5-1|-|-|TRBJ2-4
CASSLGGTTGRLYF
TGCGCCAGCAGCTTGGGGGGGACTACAGGGAGGTTGTACTTC
>TRBV6-5|-|-|TRBJ2-1
CASSYDVSSYNEQFF
TGTGCCAGCAGTTACGATGTTAGCAGCTACAATGAGCAGTTCTTC
>TRBV11-3|TRBD2|-|TRBJ2-3
CASSLDSGGGPSTDTQYF
TGTGCCAGCAGCTTAGATAGCGGGGGGGGACCTAGCACAGATACGCAGTATTTT
>TRBV19|TRBD1|-|TRBJ2-7
CASSPWGQGANEQYF
TGTGCCAGTAGTCCATGGGGACAGGGGGCGAACGAGCAGTACTTC
>TRBV5-1|-|-|TRBJ2-2
CASSLVREYTGELFF
TGCGCCAGCAGCTTGGTGAGGGAGTACACCGGGGAGCTGTTTTTT
>TRBV19|TRBD1|-|TRBJ1-2
CASSVDRGLGYGYTF
TGTGCCAGTAGTGTCGACAGGGGGCTGGGCTATGGCTACACCTTC
>TRBV5-6|-|-|TRBJ1-1
CASSLGQIMNTEAFF
TGTGCCAGCAGCTTGGGACAGATCATGAACACTGAAGCTTTCTTT
>TRBV7-3|-|-|TRBJ2-1
CASSLDTGTYNEQFF
TGTGCCAGCAGCTTAGACACAGGGACCTACAATGAGCAGTTCTTC
>TRBV20-1|-|few|TRBJ1-1
CSARGSEAFF
TGCAGTGCTAGAGGTAGTGAAGCTTTCTTT
>TRBV9|-|once|TRBJ2-5
CASSVDGRGKTQYF
TGTGCCAGCAGCGTAGATGGCAGGGGAAAGACCCAGTACTTC
>TRBV5-8|TRBD1|once|TRBJ2-7
CASTIGTGGYEQYF
TGTGCCAGCACCATCGGGACAGGGGGCTACGAGCAGTACTTC
>TRBV7-7|TRBD1|once|TRBJ2-1
CASSKDRGNEQFF
TGTGCTAGCAGCAAAGACAGGGGCAATGAGCAGTTCTTC
>TRBV5-4|TRBD2|-|TRBJ2-1
CASSLAAGNEQFF
TGTGCCAGCAGCTTGGCAGCGGGGAATGAGCAGTTCTTC
>TRBV9|-|-|TRBJ2-3
CASGRLQSGDTQYF
TGTGCCAGCGGGAGACTGCAGTCGGGGGATACGCAGTATTTT
>TRBV21-1|-|-|TRBJ1-2
CASSKVETGGTYGYTF
TGTGCCAGCAGCAAAGTTGAGACAGGGGGCACCTATGGCTACACCTTC
>TRBV10-3|-|-|TRBJ2-7
CAISESRGGYEQYF
TGTGCCATCAGTGAGTCACGAGGGGGCTACGAGCAGTACTTC
>TRBV6-5|-|-|TRBJ2-7
CASSRDGGSSYEQYF
TGTGCCAGCAGTCGGGACGGGGGTAGCTCCTACGAGCAGTACTTC
>TRBV27|-|-|TRBJ1-5
CASSLSPGRYQPQHF
TGTGCCAGCAGTTTATCCCCTGGCCGCTATCAGCCCCAGCATTTT
>TRBV19|TRBD1|-|TRBJ2-7
CASRPTGGNEQYF
TGTGCCAGTAGGCCTACAGGGGGCAACGAGCAGTACTTC
>TRBV7-9|-|-|TRBJ2-3
CASSLVASSDTQYF
TGTGCCAGCAGCTTAGTTGCTAGCTCAGATACGCAGTATTTT
>TRBV6-1|TRBD2|medium-sized|TRBJ2-3
CASSGTSGTDTQYF
TGTGCCAGCAGTGGGACTAGCGGCACAGATACGCAGTATTTT
>TRBV5-1|TRBD2|-|TRBJ2-3
CASSRGLAGAMPDTQYF
TGCGCCAGCAGCAGAGGACTAGCGGGGGCCATGCCAGATACGCAGTATTTT
>TRBV5-6|TRBD1|-|TRBJ2-1
CASSFLDRELGEQFF
TGTGCCAGCAGCTTTCTGGACAGGGAGCTCGGTGAGCAGTTCTTC
>TRBV5-1|-|-|TRBJ2-3
CASSLGSTAITDTQYF
TGCGCCAGCAGCTTAGGCTCAACAGCCATCACAGATACGCAGTATTTT
>TRBV5-1|TRBD2|-|TRBJ2-3
CASSLELAGPSGTQYF
TGCGCCAGCAGCTTGGAGCTAGCGGGGCCGTCGGGTACGCAGTATTTT
>TRBV7-3|TRBD2|-|TRBJ2-5
CASSSLAGGQETQYF
TGTGCCAGCAGCTCACTAGCGGGGGGACAAGAGACCCAGTACTTC
>TRBV7-9|-|-|TRBJ1-1
CASSTNTGFNTEAFF
TGTGCCAGCAGCACTAATACGGGGTTCAACACTGAAGCTTTCTTT
>TRBV27|-|-|TRBJ1-5
CASSPYSNQPQHF
TGTGCCAGCAGTCCTTATAGCAATCAGCCCCAGCATTTT